Shown below are 9 T cell receptor beta chains from a single sample sequenced in a study of blood T cell repertoires in COVID-19. Repertoires were generated with immunoSEQ multiplex PCR, while TCRdb's copy carries only in-frame clones and drops some. The sample lists about 110,000 clones; over 65% were seen once. Input material: peripheral blood. The receptor source for this set is a woman aged 40-49 years with acute or convalescent COVID-19.

The chain employs TRBV15 and TRBJ2-1; TRBD2 aligns across 9 bases. Germline values: CDR1 LNHNV, CDR2 YYDKDF (reference sequence). V was pared by 0 bases and J by 3 bases, with 0 bases of the junction left unmatched. This CDR3 comprises 15 residues. In DNA, the CDR3 is TGTGCCACCAGCAGAGAGCGGGGGGGCTACAATGAGCAGTTCTTC. Translated, it gives CATSRERGGYNEQFF. Together with reference TRBV15 and TRBJ2-1, the CDR3 gives the full variable domain: DAMVIQNPRYQVTQFGKPVTLSCSQTLNHNVMYWYQQKSSQAPKLLFHYYDKDFNNEADTPDNFQSRRPNTSFCFLDIRSPGLGDTAMYLCATSRERGGYNEQFFGPGTRLTVL.

The chain uses TRBV30 and TRBJ2-7; the match to TRBD2 covers 9 bases. This CDR3 comprises 13 residues. Germline V gives CDR1 GTSNPN, CDR2 SVGIG (reference sequence). J was trimmed by 13 bases and V by 3 bases; bases with no gene match: 13. CDR3 sequence: CAWRLSGGAPPYF. The DNA of the CDR3 is TGTGCCTGGAGGCTTAGCGGGGGAGCCCCCCCCTACTTC.

J is TRBJ1-1 and V is TRBV6-4; 8 positions agree with TRBD1. The germline V gene encodes CDR1 MRHNA and CDR2 SNTAGT. The CDR3 runs to 14 residues. J gave up 3 bases and V 7 bases, and 7 bases lay outside the gene matches. The CDR3 protein is CASKRDRQDTEAFF. Written as DNA, the CDR3 is TGTGCCAGCAAGCGGGACAGGCAGGACACTGAAGCTTTCTTT.

This clone was seen ten or more times. CDR3: CASSDGQGALGYGYTF. The CDR3 DNA sequence: TGCGCCAGCAGCGACGGACAGGGGGCTCTTGGCTATGGCTACACCTTC. This chain joins TRBV5-1 and TRBJ1-2, with 11 positions matching TRBD1. J lost 4 bases, V lost 4 bases, and 9 bases had no gene match. The CDR3 spans 16 residues. Per the germline V gene, CDR1 is SGHRS and CDR2 is YFSETQ.

This chain uses TRBV5-1 with TRBJ2-5; 9 nucleotides agree with TRBD2. Germline lookup yields CDR1 SGHRS and CDR2 YFSETQ. This CDR3 is 14 amino acids long. J gave up 7 bases and V 4 bases, and 8 bases lay outside the gene matches. The CDR3 DNA follows: TGCGCCAGCAGCGACGCGGGGGGGCTCGGGACCCAGTACTTC. Its translation: CASSDAGGLGTQYF.

This chain connects TRBV19 to TRBJ1-3; TRBD1 is a possible D gene (5 bases). Per germline, CDR1 LNHDA and CDR2 SQIVND (reference sequence). Trimming left V 3 bases short and J 1 base short, with 10 bases between. The CDR3 extends over 15 amino acids. Written as DNA, the CDR3 is TGTGCCAGTAGTATCCAGGGTTTATCTGGAAACACCATATATTTT. Translating it yields CASSIQGLSGNTIYF.

The chain has TRBV10-3 and TRBJ1-4, with D tentatively TRBD1 (5 bases). Per germline, CDR1 ENHRY and CDR2 SYGVKD. The CDR3 has 15 amino acids. Trimming left V 4 bases short and J 0 bases short, with 9 bases between. CDR3 nucleotide sequence: TGTGCCATCAGTGTTCGGGGGACAACTAATGAAAAACTGTTTTTT. Translation gives CAISVRGTTNEKLFF.

The genes are TRBV5-4 and TRBJ1-2, with 10 bases lining up with TRBD1. Germline V gene sequence: CDR1 SGHNT, CDR2 YYREEE (reference sequence). V lost 4 bases to trimming and J lost 2 bases; unmatched junction nucleotides: 8. The CDR3 loop spans 16 amino acids. In DNA, the CDR3 is TGTGCCAGCAGCCTTGGAGGACAGGGGGGCAACTATGGCTACACCTTC. Its translation is CASSLGGQGGNYGYTF. The complete variable domain, with remaining parts taken from reference TRBV5-4 and TRBJ1-2, reads ETGVTQSPTHLIKTRGQQVTLRCSSQSGHNTVSWYQQALGQGPQFIFQYYREEENGRGNFPPRFSGLQFPNYSSELNVNALELDDSALYLCASSLGGQGGNYGYTFGSGTRLTVV.

The rearrangement uses TRBV4-3 and TRBJ2-3, with D maybe TRBD2 (5 bases). CDR1 and CDR2 from the germline V gene are LGHNA and YSLEER. The CDR3 consists of 16 residues. The germline V and J ends were trimmed by 5 bases and 4 bases, with 19 bases remaining between them. CDR3 coding DNA: TGCGCCAGCAGCACTACCTGGGGAGCGAGGGCAGATACGCAGTATTTT. This gives the protein CASSTTWGARADTQYF.